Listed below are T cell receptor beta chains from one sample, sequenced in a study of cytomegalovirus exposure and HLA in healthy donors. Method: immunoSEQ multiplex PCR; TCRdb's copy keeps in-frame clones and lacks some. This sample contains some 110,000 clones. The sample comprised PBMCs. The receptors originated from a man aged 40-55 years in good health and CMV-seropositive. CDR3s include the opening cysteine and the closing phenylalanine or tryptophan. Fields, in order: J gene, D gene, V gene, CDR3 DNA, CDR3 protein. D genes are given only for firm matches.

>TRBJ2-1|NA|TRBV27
TGTGCCAGCAGTTTAAGAGAAGGCGGCCGCACGTTACACAATGAGCAGTTCTTC
CASSLREGGRTLHNEQFF
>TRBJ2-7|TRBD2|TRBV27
TGTGCCAGCAGTTTAGCGGGAGTGTACGAGCAGTACTTC
CASSLAGVYEQYF
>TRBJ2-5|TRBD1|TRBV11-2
TGTGCCAGCAGCTTGGGGACAGTCCAAGAGACCCAGTACTTC
CASSLGTVQETQYF
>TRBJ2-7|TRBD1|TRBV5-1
TGCGCCAGCAGCTCCGGGACAGGAAAACCCTACGAGCAGTACTTC
CASSSGTGKPYEQYF
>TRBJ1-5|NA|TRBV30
TGTGCCTGGAGTGCTAACGAGGGCGGCGGCAATCAGCCCCAGCATTTT
CAWSANEGGGNQPQHF
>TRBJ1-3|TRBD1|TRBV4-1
TGCGCCAGCAGCCAATCCGGGGACAGGAGGAGCTCTGGAAACACCATATATTTT
CASSQSGDRRSSGNTIYF
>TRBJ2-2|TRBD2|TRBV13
TGTGCCAGCAGCTTAGAGGCTGGCGGGAGGGCCACCGGGGAGCTGTTTTTT
CASSLEAGGRATGELFF
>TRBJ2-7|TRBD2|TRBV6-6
TGTGCCAGCAGTAGACTAGCGGGAGATAAATACGAGCAGTACTTC
CASSRLAGDKYEQYF
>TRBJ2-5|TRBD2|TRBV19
TGTGCCAGTAGTATAGGGACTAGCGAAGAGACCCAGTACTTC
CASSIGTSEETQYF
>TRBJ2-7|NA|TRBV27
TGTGCCAGCAGTTTATCCAGGGGCCCCTACGAGCAGTACTTC
CASSLSRGPYEQYF
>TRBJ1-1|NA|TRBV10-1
TGCGCCAGCAGTGAGTCGAAAGTCGGGGACACTGAAGCTTTCTTT
CASSESKVGDTEAFF
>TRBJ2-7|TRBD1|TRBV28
TGTGCCAGCAGTTTACCTGACAAGGGGGCGGTCTACGAGCAGTACTTC
CASSLPDKGAVYEQYF
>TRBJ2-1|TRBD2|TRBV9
TGTGCCAGCAGCCCTCGCCGGGGTAGCGGGAGAGGCAATGAGCAGTTCTTC
CASSPRRGSGRGNEQFF
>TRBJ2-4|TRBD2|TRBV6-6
TGTGCCAGCACCCCGGCTAGCGGGAAAAACATTCAGTACTTC
CASTPASGKNIQYF
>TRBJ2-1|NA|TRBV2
TGTGCCAGCAGCCCAGGTATTAGAGTTGCTGAGCAGTTCTTC
CASSPGIRVAEQFF
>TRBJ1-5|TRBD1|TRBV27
TGTGCCAGCAGCCACGGACAGGGGAATCAGCCCCAGCATTTT
CASSHGQGNQPQHF
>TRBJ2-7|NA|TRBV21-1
TGTGCCAGCAGCAAAGCCCGAGCCTACGAGCAGTACTTC
CASSKARAYEQYF
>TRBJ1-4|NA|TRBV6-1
TGTGCCAGCAGTGAAACCACAGCAACTAATGAAAAACTGTTTTTT
CASSETTATNEKLFF
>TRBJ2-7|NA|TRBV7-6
TGTGCCAGCGGAGGAAGTATCTACGAGCAGTACTTC
CASGGSIYEQYF
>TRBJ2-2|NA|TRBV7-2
TGTGCCAGCAGCTCAGATAGGAGCCCCAACACCGGGGAGCTGTTTTTT
CASSSDRSPNTGELFF
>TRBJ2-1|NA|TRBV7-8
TGTGCCAGCAGCTCAGAGGATTCGGTGCTACGGAGTGTCCATGAGCAGTTCTTC
CASSSEDSVLRSVHEQFF
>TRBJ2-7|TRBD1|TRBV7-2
TGTGCCAGCAGCTTAGCGCGACAGGGGACGTACGAGCAGTACTTC
CASSLARQGTYEQYF
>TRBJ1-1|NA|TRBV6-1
TGTGCCAGCAGTGCCGCCTACGTACCCAAGGACTTGGGAGACACTGAAGCTTTCTTT
CASSAAYVPKDLGDTEAFF
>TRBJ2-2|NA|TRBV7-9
TGTGCCAGCAGCCAAACGAACACCGGGGAGCTGTTTTTT
CASSQTNTGELFF
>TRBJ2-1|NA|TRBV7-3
TGTGCCAGCAGCCCGACCGGATCGGAGGAGCAGTTCTTC
CASSPTGSEEQFF
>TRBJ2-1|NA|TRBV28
TGTGCCAGCCAACGGGACTCCTCCTACAATGAGCAGTTCTTC
CASQRDSSYNEQFF
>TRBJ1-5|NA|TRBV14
TGTGCCAGCAGCGCCACAGGGTACAATCAGCCCCAGCATTTT
CASSATGYNQPQHF
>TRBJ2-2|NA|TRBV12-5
TGTGCTAGTGGTTTCACGGGACTTAACACCGGGGAGCTGTTTTTT
CASGFTGLNTGELFF
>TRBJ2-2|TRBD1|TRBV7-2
TGTGCCAGCAGCCGCAGGTGGGGGACAGGGGAGAGCACCGGGGAGCTGTTTTTT
CASSRRWGTGESTGELFF
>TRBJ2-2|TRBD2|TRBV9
TGTGCCAGCAGCGTAGATCAGCGGGAGGGCCGGTACACCGGGGAGCTGTTTTTT
CASSVDQREGRYTGELFF